This T cell receptor (beta chain) derives from a study of T cell repertoires in cytomegalovirus infection. Study-level background: Carrying CMV and the relevant HLA type showed in public TCR beta signatures. Study conclusions and caveats: Public TCR beta family frequency separated CMV-and-HLA carriers, including in an independent cohort. CMV-specific HLA-C-restricted TCR beta clonotypes dominated the ex vivo response.

TCRdb re-called the reads with MiXCR, one entry per CDR3 protein. This table has roughly 230,000 distinct CDR3 sequences, 20% to 25% appearing once. V shed 6 bases, J shed 4 bases, and the junction held 6 bases outside the gene matches. The CDR3 is 13 amino acids. CDR1 and CDR2 from the germline V gene are LNHDA and SQIVND (reference sequence). In the case of this clonotype: Its antigen is unknown.

This chain connects TRBV19 to TRBJ2-7, with 7 bases that match TRBD1. This TCR was sampled from a human donor in good health (CMV status not recorded). Some clones in this sample may be carry-over from other donors' samples. The sample taken for sequencing was CD8+ T cells from PBMCs. The CDR3 coding sequence is TGTGCCAGTAGCAGACAGGGTGTTTACGAGCAGTACTTC. This gives the protein CASSRQGVYEQYF.